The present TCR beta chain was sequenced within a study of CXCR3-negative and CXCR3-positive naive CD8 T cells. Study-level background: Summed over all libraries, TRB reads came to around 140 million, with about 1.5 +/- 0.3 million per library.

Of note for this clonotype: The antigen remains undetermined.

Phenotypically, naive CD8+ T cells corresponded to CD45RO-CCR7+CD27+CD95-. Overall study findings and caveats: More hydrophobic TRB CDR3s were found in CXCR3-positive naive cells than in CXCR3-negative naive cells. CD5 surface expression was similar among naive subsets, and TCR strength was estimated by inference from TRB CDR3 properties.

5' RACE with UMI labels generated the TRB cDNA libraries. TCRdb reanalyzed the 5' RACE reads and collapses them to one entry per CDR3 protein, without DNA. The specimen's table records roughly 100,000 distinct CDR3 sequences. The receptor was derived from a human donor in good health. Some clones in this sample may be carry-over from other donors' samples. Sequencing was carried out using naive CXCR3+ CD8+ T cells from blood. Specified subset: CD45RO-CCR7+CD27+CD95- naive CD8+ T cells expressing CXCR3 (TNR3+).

The CDR3 sequence is CASRSVLQETQYF. The V gene is TRBV12-3 or TRBV12-4, the J gene TRBJ2-5. This CDR3 is 13 amino acids long.